The 18 T cell receptor beta chains in this list originate from one sample, sequenced in a study of blood T cell repertoires in COVID-19. The method was immunoSEQ multiplex PCR; TCRdb's version includes in-frame clones alone and lacks a portion of them. This sample has about 350,000 clones, with 89% found just once. The sequenced material came from peripheral blood. All receptors derive from a woman aged 55-70 years with COVID-19, enrolled during active disease.

This chain links TRBV30 with TRBJ2-5; tentatively, D is TRBD2 (6 bases). V dropped 1 base and J dropped 2 bases, with 11 bases sitting between them. This CDR3 is built from 14 residues. Germline V CDR1 and CDR2: GTSNPN, SVGIG (reference sequence). The CDR3 DNA follows: TGTGCCTGGAGTGGGCGGGGTGGACAAGAGACCCAGTACTTC. This encodes CAWSGRGGQETQYF.

The CDR3 sequence is CASRGGGHGNEKLFF. The DNA for the CDR3 is TGTGCCAGCAGAGGGGGTGGTCATGGTAATGAAAAACTGTTTTTT. The V gene is TRBV2, the J gene TRBJ1-4; TRBD1 is a possible D gene (6 bases). This CDR3 is 15 amino acids long. Germline assignment: CDR1 SNHLY and CDR2 FYNNEI. V was shortened by 6 bases and J by 4 bases, with 15 bases between the two germline ends.

V usage is TRBV2 and J usage is TRBJ2-5; 11 bases agree with TRBD2. This CDR3 comprises 14 residues. Per germline, CDR1 SNHLY and CDR2 FYNNEI. V lost 6 bases, J lost 5 bases, and 5 bases stayed unmatched. CDR3 sequence: CASRLAGGPETQYF. The CDR3 DNA sequence: TGTGCCAGCAGATTAGCGGGGGGGCCGGAGACCCAGTACTTC.

This chain uses TRBV27 with TRBJ2-3; D is perhaps TRBD1 (6 bases). The CDR3 is 14 amino acids. Deletions cut 3 bases from V and 1 base from J, with 8 bases between. CDR1 and CDR2 from the germline V gene are MNHEY and SMNVEV (reference sequence). CDR3 protein: CASSFTGRTDTQYF. The CDR3 coding sequence is TGTGCCAGCAGTTTTACAGGGCGCACAGATACGCAGTATTTT.

This chain connects TRBV9 to TRBJ1-1; possibly TRBD1 for D (5 bases). CDR3 size: 14 residues. The V gene lost 5 bases and the J gene lost 3 bases, with 14 bases spanning the gap. Germline CDR1 SGDLS, CDR2 YYNGEE. CDR3 coding DNA: TGTGCCAGCAGTCACGGGGGAGCGGACACTGAAGCTTTCTTT. This gives the protein CASSHGGADTEAFF.

J is TRBJ2-7 and V is TRBV5-1, with TRBD1 as a possible D gene (6 bases). Trimming took 0 bases from V and 1 from J, leaving 11 bases between them. The CDR3 contains 15 residues. Germline values: CDR1 SGHRS, CDR2 YFSETQ. DNA of the CDR3: TGCGCCAGCAGCTTGGGGGCAGGGGCATCCTACGAGCAGTACTTC. This sequence encodes CASSLGAGASYEQYF.

The V gene is TRBV7-8, the J gene TRBJ1-6; no clear D. Germline CDR1 is SGHVS and CDR2 is FQNEAQ. The CDR3 is made up of 16 amino acids. V lost 5 bases to trimming and J lost 2 bases, with 13 bases between them. CDR3 coding DNA: TGTGCCAGCAGCATAACCGGGAATACCTATAATTCACCCCTCCACTTT. Translating it yields CASSITGNTYNSPLHF.

V usage is TRBV19 and J usage is TRBJ1-6; D is perhaps TRBD1 (6 bases). Trimming removed 5 bases from V and 7 bases from J, with 18 bases in between. The germline V gene has CDR1 LNHDA and CDR2 SQIVND (reference sequence). The CDR3 is 16 residues long. CDR3 region: CASSRTAGRGNSPLHF. The CDR3 coding sequence is TGTGCCAGTAGTCGTACCGCGGGCAGGGGAAATTCACCCCTCCACTTT.

The chain employs TRBV9 and TRBJ1-1; TRBD1 matches at 7 bases. The CDR3 spans 15 residues. V was clipped by 4 bases and J by 5 bases; unmatched bases: 11. Germline CDR1 and CDR2: SGDLS and YYNGEE. CDR3 loop: CASSLTGAGETEAFF. CDR3 DNA sequence: TGTGCCAGCAGCCTTACAGGGGCAGGGGAGACTGAAGCTTTCTTT.

The genes are TRBV30 and TRBJ1-1; 8 bases align to TRBD1. Trimming at V came to 1 base and at J to 0 bases, leaving 1 base not matched to a gene. The CDR3 runs to 14 residues. Germline V gene sequence: CDR1 GTSNPN, CDR2 SVGIG (reference sequence). CDR3 sequence reads: CAWSGTGMNTEAFF. CDR3 bases: TGTGCCTGGAGTGGGACAGGGATGAACACTGAAGCTTTCTTT.

This chain links TRBV4-2 with TRBJ2-5; TRBD2 matches 11 bases. The CDR3 consists of 16 residues. The trim removed 4 bases at V and 4 bases at J, leaving 8 bases unmatched. Germline values: CDR1 LGHNA, CDR2 YNFKEQ. The chain's CDR3 is CASSRNSGGAGETQYF. CDR3 in DNA: TGTGCCAGCAGCCGAAATAGCGGGGGGGCTGGAGAGACCCAGTACTTC.

The chain links TRBV11-2 to TRBJ2-1; possible D gene TRBD2, 6 bases. This CDR3 is built from 16 residues. The germline V gene has CDR1 SGHAT and CDR2 FQNNGV. The V and J ends lost 3 bases and 4 bases respectively, with 16 bases between them. The CDR3 protein is CASSFSGGLYYNEQFF. The CDR3 DNA is TGTGCCAGCAGCTTTAGTGGGGGACTGTATTACAATGAGCAGTTCTTC.

The genes are TRBV28 and TRBJ1-5; 9 bases are shared with TRBD1. Per the germline V gene, CDR1 is MDHEN and CDR2 is SYDVKM. CDR3 length: 16 amino acids. J lost 6 bases, V lost 3 bases, and 9 bases had no gene match. This CDR3 is CASSLRDRVITQPQHF. The CDR3 DNA is TGTGCCAGCAGTTTGCGGGACAGGGTAATCACTCAGCCCCAGCATTTT.

The chain links TRBV13 to TRBJ2-3; 8 nucleotides line up with TRBD1. Trimming removed 4 bases from V and 2 bases from J; junction bases left unmatched: 5. Germline V CDR1 and CDR2: PRHDT, FYEKMQ (reference sequence). This CDR3 has 15 residues. In DNA form, the CDR3 reads TGTGCCAGCAGCTCCCGGGACAGGACCACAGATACGCAGTATTTT. Translated, it gives CASSSRDRTTDTQYF. Supplemented by reference TRBV13 and TRBJ2-3, the full variable domain reads AAGVIQSPRHLIKEKRETATLKCYPIPRHDTVYWYQQGPGQDPQFLISFYEKMQSDKGSIPDRFSAQQFSDYHSELNMSSLELGDSALYFCASSSRDRTTDTQYFGPGTRLTVL.

The V and J genes are TRBV5-6 and TRBJ1-2; no definite D call. Trimming removed 2 bases from V and 6 bases from J, with 11 bases in between. The CDR3 consists of 13 residues. The germline CDR1 and CDR2 sequences are SGHDT and YYEEEE. The CDR3 DNA follows: TGTGCCAGCAGCTTTCAGGTTGGCGATGGCTACACCTTC. This encodes CASSFQVGDGYTF.

The J gene is TRBJ1-2, the V gene TRBV10-3, with 9 bases fitting TRBD1. The CDR3 contains 14 residues. The trim removed 4 bases at V and 5 bases at J, leaving 5 bases unmatched. Germline assignment: CDR1 ENHRY and CDR2 SYGVKD. The CDR3, as DNA: TGTGCCATCAGTGGACAGGGGGAAGGTTATGGCTACACCTTC. Translating gives CAISGQGEGYGYTF.

The V and J genes are TRBV3-1 (or the pseudogene TRBV3-2) and TRBJ2-5; D uncertain. V lost 1 base and J lost 3, with 9 bases in between. The germline V gene has CDR1 LGHDT and CDR2 YNNKEL (reference sequence). CDR3 size: 14 residues. The CDR3 DNA reads as TGTGCCAGCAGCCAAGGTCATCTAAAAGAGACCCAGTACTTC. As protein: CASSQGHLKETQYF.

CDR3 nucleotide sequence: TGTGCCAGCTCACCGCGAACAGCAGATACGCAGTATTTT. Translating it yields CASSPRTADTQYF. The chain combines TRBV18 with TRBJ2-3; D ambiguous. The CDR3 loop spans 13 amino acids. Germline V gene lookup returns CDR1 KGHSH and CDR2 LQKENI. Trimming took off 3 bases at V and 4 bases at J, with 8 bases between the two ends. The full variable domain, its missing parts supplied by reference TRBV18 and TRBJ2-3, is NAGVMQNPRHLVRRRGQEARLRCSPMKGHSHVYWYRQLPEEGLKFMVYLQKENIIDESGMPKERFSAEFPKEGPSILRIQQVVRGDSAAYFCASSPRTADTQYFGPGTRLTVL.